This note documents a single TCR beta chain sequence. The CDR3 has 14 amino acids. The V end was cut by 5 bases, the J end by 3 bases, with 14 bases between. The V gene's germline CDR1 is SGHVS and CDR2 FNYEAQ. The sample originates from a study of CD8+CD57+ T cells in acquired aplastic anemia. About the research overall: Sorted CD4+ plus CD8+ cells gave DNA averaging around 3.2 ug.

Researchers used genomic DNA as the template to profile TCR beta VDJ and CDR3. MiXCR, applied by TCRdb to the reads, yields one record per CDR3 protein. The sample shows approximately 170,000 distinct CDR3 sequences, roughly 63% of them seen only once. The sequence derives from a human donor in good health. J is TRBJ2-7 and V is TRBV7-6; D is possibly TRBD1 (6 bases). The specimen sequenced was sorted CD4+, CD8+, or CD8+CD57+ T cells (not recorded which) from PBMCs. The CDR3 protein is CASSPPDRGYEQYF. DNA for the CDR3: TGTGCCAGCAGCCCCCCGGACAGAGGCTACGAGCAGTACTTC. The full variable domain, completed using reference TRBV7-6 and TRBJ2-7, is GAGVSQSPRYKVTKRGQDVALRCDPISGHVSLYWYRQALGQGPEFLTYFNYEAQQDKSGLPNDRFSAERPEGSISTLTIQRTEQRDSAMYRCASSPPDRGYEQYFGPGTRLTVT.